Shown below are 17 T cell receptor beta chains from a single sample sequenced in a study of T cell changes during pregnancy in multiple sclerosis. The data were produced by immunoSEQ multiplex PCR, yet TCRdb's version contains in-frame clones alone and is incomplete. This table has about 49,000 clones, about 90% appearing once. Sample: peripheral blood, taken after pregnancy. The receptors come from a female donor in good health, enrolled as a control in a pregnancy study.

The CDR3, as DNA: TGTGCCAGCAGCTTAGCGTCGGGATCTTCGGCAACTGAAGCTTTCTTT. Translating it yields CASSLASGSSATEAFF. The rearrangement links TRBV7-8 to TRBJ1-1; D uncertain. The CDR3 has 16 amino acids. The germline gives CDR1 SGHVS, CDR2 FQNEAQ. The V gene lost 0 bases and the J gene lost 5 bases, with 16 bases spanning the gap.

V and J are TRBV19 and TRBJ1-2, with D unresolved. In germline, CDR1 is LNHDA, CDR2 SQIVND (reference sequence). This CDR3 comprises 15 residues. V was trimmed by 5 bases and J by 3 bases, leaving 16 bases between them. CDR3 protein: CASSLINAGDYGYTF. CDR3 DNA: TGTGCCAGTAGTTTGATAAACGCGGGCGACTATGGCTACACCTTC.

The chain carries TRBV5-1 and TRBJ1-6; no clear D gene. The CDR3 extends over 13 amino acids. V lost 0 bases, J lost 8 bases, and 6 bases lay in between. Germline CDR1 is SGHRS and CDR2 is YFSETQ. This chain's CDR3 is CASSLAGYSPLHF. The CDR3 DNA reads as TGCGCCAGCAGCTTGGCCGGTTATTCACCCCTCCACTTT.

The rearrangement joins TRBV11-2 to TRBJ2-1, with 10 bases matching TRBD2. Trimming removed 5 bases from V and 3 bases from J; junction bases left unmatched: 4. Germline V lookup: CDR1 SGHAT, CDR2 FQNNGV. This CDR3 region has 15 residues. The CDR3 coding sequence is TGTGCCAGCAGCCCCACTAGCGGGGTCTACAATGAGCAGTTCTTC. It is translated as CASSPTSGVYNEQFF. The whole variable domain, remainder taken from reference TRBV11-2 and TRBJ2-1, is EAGVAQSPRYKIIEKRQSVAFWCNPISGHATLYWYQQILGQGPKLLIQFQNNGVVDDSQLPKDRFSAERLKGVDSTLKIQPAKLEDSAVYLCASSPTSGVYNEQFFGPGTRLTVL.

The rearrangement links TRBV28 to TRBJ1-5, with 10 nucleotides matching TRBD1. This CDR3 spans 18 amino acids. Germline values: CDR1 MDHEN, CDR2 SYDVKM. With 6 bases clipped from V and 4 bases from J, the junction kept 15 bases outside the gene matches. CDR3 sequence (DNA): TGTGCCAGCAGACCCCCGGGACAGGGGCTCCTCTTTAATCAGCCCCAGCATTTT. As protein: CASRPPGQGLLFNQPQHF.

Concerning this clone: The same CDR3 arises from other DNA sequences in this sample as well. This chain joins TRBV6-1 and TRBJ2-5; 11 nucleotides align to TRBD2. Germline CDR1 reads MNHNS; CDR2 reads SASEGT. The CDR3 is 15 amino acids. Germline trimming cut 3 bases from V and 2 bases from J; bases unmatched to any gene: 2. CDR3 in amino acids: CASSELAGGQETQYF. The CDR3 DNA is TGTGCCAGCAGTGAGCTAGCGGGAGGTCAAGAGACCCAGTACTTC.

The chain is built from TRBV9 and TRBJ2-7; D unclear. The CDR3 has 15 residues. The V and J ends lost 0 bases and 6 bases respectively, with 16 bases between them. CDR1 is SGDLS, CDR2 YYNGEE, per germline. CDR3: CASSVAELPLGEQYF. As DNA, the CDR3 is TGTGCCAGCAGCGTAGCTGAACTTCCGCTCGGCGAGCAGTACTTC.

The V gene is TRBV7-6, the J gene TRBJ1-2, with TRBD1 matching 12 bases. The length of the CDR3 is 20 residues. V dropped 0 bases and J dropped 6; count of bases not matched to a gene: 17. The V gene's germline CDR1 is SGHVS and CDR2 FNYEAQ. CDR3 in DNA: TGTGCCAGCAGCTTAGCGGGGGACAGGGGGCCCTACCTTAGTCCGGATGGCTACACCTTC. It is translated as CASSLAGDRGPYLSPDGYTF.

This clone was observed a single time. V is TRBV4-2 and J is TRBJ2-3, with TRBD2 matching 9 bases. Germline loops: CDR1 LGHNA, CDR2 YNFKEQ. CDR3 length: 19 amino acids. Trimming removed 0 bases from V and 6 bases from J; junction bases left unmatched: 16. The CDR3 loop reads CASSQDFGGLAGGGDTQYF. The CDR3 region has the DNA TGTGCCAGCAGCCAAGATTTTGGGGGACTAGCAGGGGGTGGCGATACGCAGTATTTT.

The DNA for the CDR3 is TGTGCCAGCAGTCTACAAGCGGACTACAATGAGCAGTTCTTC. Translating it yields CASSLQADYNEQFF. V gene TRBV6-4 combines with J gene TRBJ2-1; D is perhaps TRBD2 (5 bases). The CDR3 covers 14 residues. V was shortened by 5 bases and J by 3 bases, with 11 bases between the two germline ends. Per germline, CDR1 MRHNA and CDR2 SNTAGT.

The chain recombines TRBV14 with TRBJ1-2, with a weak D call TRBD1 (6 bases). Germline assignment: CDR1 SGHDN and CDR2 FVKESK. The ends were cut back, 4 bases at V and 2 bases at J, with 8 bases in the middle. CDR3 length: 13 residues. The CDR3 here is CASSLTGNYGYTF. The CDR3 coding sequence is TGTGCCAGCAGCCTTACAGGGAACTATGGCTACACCTTC.

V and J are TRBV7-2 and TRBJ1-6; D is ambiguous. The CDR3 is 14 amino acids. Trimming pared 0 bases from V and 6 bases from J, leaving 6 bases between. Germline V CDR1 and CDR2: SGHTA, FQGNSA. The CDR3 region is CASSLAQFNSPLHF. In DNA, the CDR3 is TGTGCCAGCAGCTTAGCACAGTTTAATTCACCCCTCCACTTT.

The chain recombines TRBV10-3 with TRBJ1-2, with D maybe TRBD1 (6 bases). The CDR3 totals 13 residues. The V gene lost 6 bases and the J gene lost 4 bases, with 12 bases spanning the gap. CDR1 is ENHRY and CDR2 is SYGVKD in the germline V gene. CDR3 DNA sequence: TGTGCCATCAGGGATGGACAGATCTATGGCTACACCTTC. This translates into CAIRDGQIYGYTF.

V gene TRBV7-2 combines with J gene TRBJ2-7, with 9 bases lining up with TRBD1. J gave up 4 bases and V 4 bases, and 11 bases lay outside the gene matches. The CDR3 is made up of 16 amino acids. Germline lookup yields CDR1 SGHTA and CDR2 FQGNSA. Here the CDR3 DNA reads TGTGCCAGCAGCTCCACCGGGACAGGGAGGTTTTACGAGCAGTACTTC. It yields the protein CASSSTGTGRFYEQYF. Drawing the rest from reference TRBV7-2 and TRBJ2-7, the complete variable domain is GAGVSQSPSNKVTEKGKDVELRCDPISGHTALYWYRQSLGQGLEFLIYFQGNSAPDKSGLPSDRFSAERTGGSVSTLTIQRTQQEDSAVYLCASSSTGTGRFYEQYFGPGTRLTVT.

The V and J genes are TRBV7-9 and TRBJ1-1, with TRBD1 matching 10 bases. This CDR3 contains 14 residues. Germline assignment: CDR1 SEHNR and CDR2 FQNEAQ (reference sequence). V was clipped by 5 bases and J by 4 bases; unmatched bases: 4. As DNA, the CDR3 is TGTGCCAGCAGCCCTCGACAGGGGGCCACTGAAGCTTTCTTT. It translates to CASSPRQGATEAFF. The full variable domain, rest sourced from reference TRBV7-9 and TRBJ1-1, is DTGVSQNPRHKITKRGQNVTFRCDPISEHNRLYWYRQTLGQGPEFLTYFQNEAQLEKSRLLSDRFSAERPKGSFSTLEIQRTEQGDSAMYLCASSPRQGATEAFFGQGTRLTVV.

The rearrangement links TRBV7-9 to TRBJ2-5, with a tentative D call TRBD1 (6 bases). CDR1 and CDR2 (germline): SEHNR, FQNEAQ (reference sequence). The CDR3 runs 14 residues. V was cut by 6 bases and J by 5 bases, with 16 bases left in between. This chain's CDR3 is CASRTGQGLETQYF. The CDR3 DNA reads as TGTGCCAGCAGAACGGGGCAGGGGCTGGAGACCCAGTACTTC.

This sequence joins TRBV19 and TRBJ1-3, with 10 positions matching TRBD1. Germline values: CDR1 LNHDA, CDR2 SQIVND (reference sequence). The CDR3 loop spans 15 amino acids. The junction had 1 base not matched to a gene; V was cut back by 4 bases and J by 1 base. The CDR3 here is CASSRQGASGNTIYF. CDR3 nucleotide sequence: TGTGCCAGTAGTAGACAGGGGGCTTCTGGAAACACCATATATTTT.